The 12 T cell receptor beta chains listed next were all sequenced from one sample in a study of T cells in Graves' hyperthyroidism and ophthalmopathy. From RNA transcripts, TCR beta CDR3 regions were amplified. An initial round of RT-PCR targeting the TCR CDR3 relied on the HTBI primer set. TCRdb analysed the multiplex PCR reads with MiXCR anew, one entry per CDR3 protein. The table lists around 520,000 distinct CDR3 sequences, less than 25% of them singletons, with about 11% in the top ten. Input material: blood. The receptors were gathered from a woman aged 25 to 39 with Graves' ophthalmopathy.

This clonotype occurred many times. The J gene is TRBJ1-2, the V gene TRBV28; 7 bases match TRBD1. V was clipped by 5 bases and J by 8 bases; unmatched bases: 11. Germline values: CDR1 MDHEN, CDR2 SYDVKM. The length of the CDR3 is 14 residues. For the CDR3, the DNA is TGTGCCAGCAGTATTCCGACAGGGAGCGCCGGCTACACCTTC. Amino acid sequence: CASSIPTGSAGYTF.

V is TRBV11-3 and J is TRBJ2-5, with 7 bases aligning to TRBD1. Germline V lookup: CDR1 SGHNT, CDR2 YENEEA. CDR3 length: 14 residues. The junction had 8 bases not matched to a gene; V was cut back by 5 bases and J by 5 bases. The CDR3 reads CASSKNRGGETQYF. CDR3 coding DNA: TGTGCCAGCAGCAAAAACAGGGGCGGCGAGACCCAGTACTTC.

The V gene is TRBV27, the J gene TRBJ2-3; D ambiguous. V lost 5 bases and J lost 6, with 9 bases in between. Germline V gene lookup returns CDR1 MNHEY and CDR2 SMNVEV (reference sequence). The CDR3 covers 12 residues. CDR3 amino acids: CASSPHLDTQYF. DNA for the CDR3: TGTGCCAGCAGTCCGCATTTGGATACGCAGTATTTT.

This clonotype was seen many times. For the CDR3, the DNA is TGTGCCAGCACCCTAGGACAGGACTATGGCTACACCTTC. This gives the protein CASTLGQDYGYTF. The rearrangement uses TRBV4-2 and TRBJ1-2; 7 nucleotides match TRBD1. CDR1 is LGHNA and CDR2 is YNFKEQ in the germline V gene. With 7 bases clipped from V and 3 bases from J, the junction kept 5 bases outside the gene matches. The CDR3 loop spans 13 amino acids.

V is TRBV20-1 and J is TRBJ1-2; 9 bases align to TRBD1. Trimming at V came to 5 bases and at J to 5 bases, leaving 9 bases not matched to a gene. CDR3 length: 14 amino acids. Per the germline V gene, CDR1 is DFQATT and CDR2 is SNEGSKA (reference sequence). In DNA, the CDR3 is TGCAGTGCTTCCCGGGACAGGGACAAATATGGCTACACCTTC. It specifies CSASRDRDKYGYTF.

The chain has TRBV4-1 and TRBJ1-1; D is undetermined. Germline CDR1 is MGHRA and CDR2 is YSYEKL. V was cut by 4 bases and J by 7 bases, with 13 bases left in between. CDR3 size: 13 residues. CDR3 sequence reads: CASSRRESGEAFF. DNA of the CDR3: TGCGCCAGCAGCCGTCGGGAAAGCGGTGAAGCTTTCTTT.

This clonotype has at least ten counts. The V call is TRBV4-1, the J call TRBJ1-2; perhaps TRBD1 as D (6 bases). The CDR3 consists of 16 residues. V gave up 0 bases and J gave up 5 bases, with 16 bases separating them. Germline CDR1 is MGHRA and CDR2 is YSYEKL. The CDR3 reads CASSQDSAAGAYGYTF. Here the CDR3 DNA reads TGCGCCAGCAGCCAAGATTCGGCCGCGGGGGCTTATGGCTACACCTTC.

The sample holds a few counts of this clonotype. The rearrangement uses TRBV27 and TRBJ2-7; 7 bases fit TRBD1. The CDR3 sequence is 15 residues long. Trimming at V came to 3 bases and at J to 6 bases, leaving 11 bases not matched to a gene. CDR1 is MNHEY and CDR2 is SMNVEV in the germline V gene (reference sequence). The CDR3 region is CASSFLQGIGTEQYF. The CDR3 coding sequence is TGTGCCAGCAGTTTTTTACAGGGGATTGGCACCGAGCAGTACTTC.

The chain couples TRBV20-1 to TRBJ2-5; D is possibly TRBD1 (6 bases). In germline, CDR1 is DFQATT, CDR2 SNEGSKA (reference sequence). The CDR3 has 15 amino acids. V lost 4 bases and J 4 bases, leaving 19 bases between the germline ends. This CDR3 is CSATATGSGLETQYF. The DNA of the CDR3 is TGCAGTGCTACTGCTACAGGGTCTGGTCTAGAGACCCAGTACTTC.

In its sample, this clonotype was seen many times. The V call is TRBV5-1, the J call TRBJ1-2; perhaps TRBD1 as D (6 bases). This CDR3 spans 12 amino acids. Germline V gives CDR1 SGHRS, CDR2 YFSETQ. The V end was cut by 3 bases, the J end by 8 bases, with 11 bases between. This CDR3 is CASSYTGSGYTF. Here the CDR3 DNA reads TGCGCCAGCAGCTATACAGGGTCGGGCTACACCTTC.

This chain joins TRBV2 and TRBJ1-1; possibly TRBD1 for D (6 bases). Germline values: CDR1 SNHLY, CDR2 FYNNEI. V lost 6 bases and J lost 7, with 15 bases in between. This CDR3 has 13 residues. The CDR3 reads CASRDSMIIEAFF. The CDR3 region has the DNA TGTGCCAGCAGGGACAGCATGATCATTGAAGCTTTCTTT.

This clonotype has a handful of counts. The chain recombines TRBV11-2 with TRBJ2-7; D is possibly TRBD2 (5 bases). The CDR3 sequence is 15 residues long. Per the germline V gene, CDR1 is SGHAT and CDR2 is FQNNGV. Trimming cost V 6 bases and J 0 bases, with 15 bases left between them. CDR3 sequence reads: CASRDLRGSSYEQYF. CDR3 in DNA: TGTGCCAGCAGAGACCTCCGGGGTAGCTCCTACGAGCAGTACTTC. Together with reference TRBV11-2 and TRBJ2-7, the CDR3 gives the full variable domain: EAGVAQSPRYKIIEKRQSVAFWCNPISGHATLYWYQQILGQGPKLLIQFQNNGVVDDSQLPKDRFSAERLKGVDSTLKIQPAKLEDSAVYLCASRDLRGSSYEQYFGPGTRLTVT.